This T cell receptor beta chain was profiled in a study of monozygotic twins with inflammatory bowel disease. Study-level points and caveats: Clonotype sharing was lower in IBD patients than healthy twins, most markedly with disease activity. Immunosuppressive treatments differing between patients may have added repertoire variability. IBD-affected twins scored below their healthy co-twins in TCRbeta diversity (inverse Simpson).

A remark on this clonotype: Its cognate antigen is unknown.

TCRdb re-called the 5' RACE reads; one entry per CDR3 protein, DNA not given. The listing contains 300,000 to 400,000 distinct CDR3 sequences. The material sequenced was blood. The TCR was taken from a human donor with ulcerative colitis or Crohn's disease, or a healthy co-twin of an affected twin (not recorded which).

CDR3 sequence: CASSPPTGDNEKLFF. The chain couples TRBV7-9 to TRBJ1-4; TCRdb selects TRBD1, and the lack of DNA leaves this call unchecked. This CDR3 is built from 15 residues. CDR1 and CDR2 from the germline V gene are SEHNR and FQNEAQ (reference sequence).